The 29 T cell receptor beta chains below all came from one sample that was sequenced in a study of T-cell memory formation after mild COVID-19. TCRdb called the 5' RACE reads again in MiXCR, with one record for every CDR3 protein. The data show hundreds of thousands of distinct CDR3 sequences, around 20% seen once. The sample taken for sequencing was PBMCs or a T cell subset sorted from them (not recorded which). These receptors were collected from an adult woman who had mild COVID-19 (a few samples of this study predate the infection). Cell type and time point are not known.

The rearrangement uses TRBV6-5 and TRBJ2-1, with TRBD2 matching 11 bases. The CDR3 consists of 15 residues. Germline loops: CDR1 MNHEY, CDR2 SVGAGI. V was pared by 6 bases and J by 7 bases, with 8 bases of the junction left unmatched. CDR3 in DNA: TGTGCCAGCAGCTTGACTAGCGGGGAGGGGAATGAGCAGTTCTTC. Protein product: CASSLTSGEGNEQFF.

This clonotype has a count of ten or more. This sequence joins TRBV5-1 and TRBJ2-6; D perhaps matches TRBD2 (5 bases). This CDR3 is 14 amino acids long. Between the trimmed V and J ends, which lost 2 bases and 14 bases, there was a span of 17 bases. The germline gives CDR1 SGHRS, CDR2 YFSETQ. CDR3 sequence: CASSFAGGSKILTF. The DNA of the CDR3 is TGCGCCAGCAGCTTCGCCGGAGGATCCAAAATCCTGACTTTC.

The J gene is TRBJ1-4, the V gene TRBV14, with 7 bases matching TRBD1. The CDR3 is made up of 15 amino acids. CDR1 and CDR2 (germline): SGHDN, FVKESK. The J segment lost 7 bases and the V segment lost 5 bases, leaving 10 bases of the junction unmatched. Written as DNA, the CDR3 is TGTGCCAGCAGCTACCGAGCTGGGACAGTTGAAAAACTGTTTTTT. The encoded protein is CASSYRAGTVEKLFF.

The chain employs TRBV5-6 and TRBJ2-7; D possibly matches TRBD1 or TRBD2 (6 bases each). V lost 2 bases to trimming and J lost 0 bases, with 18 bases between them. Germline lookup yields CDR1 SGHDT and CDR2 YYEEEE. The CDR3 spans 17 residues. The CDR3 coding sequence is TGTGCCAGCAGCTTCCCCGTTGGGGGGCCTAGCTCCTACGAGCAGTACTTC. Its protein product is CASSFPVGGPSSYEQYF. Supplemented by reference TRBV5-6 and TRBJ2-7, the full variable domain reads DAGVTQSPTHLIKTRGQQVTLRCSPKSGHDTVSWYQQALGQGPQFIFQYYEEEERQRGNFPDRFSGHQFPNYSSELNVNALLLGDSALYLCASSFPVGGPSSYEQYFGPGTRLTVT.

This CDR3 is CASSQVQGSSTDTQYF. Written as DNA, the CDR3 is TGCGCCAGCAGCCAAGTACAGGGCTCTAGCACAGATACGCAGTATTTT. V and J are TRBV4-1 and TRBJ2-3; possibly TRBD1 for D (6 bases). Per germline, CDR1 MGHRA and CDR2 YSYEKL. V was pared by 1 base and J by 0 bases, with 11 bases between. The CDR3 length is 16 residues.

V and J are TRBV30 and TRBJ2-3; 9 bases are a match to TRBD2. The V segment lost 2 bases and the J segment 3 bases; nucleotides outside the gene matches: 6. Per the germline V gene, CDR1 is GTSNPN and CDR2 is SVGIG (reference sequence). This CDR3 is built from 15 residues. The CDR3 loop reads CAWSRDSGGTDTQYF. The CDR3 nucleotides read TGTGCCTGGAGTCGGGATAGCGGGGGAACAGATACGCAGTATTTT.

The chain employs TRBV29-1 and TRBJ1-6, with TRBD1 identical over 9 bases. Germline CDR1 is SQVTM and CDR2 is ANQGSEA. CDR3 size: 13 residues. Trimming took 7 bases from V and 9 from J; bases not matched to a gene: 7. CDR3 sequence reads: CSAWTGEGSPLHF. The CDR3, as DNA: TGCAGCGCTTGGACAGGGGAGGGTTCACCCCTCCACTTT. The full variable domain, in which reference TRBV29-1 and TRBJ1-6 provide the parts outside the CDR3, is SAVISQKPSRDICQRGTSLTIQCQVDSQVTMMFWYRQQPGQSLTLIATANQGSEATYESGFVIDKFPISRPNLTFSTLTVSNMSPEDSSIYLCSAWTGEGSPLHFGNGTRLTVT.

The J gene is TRBJ2-7, the V gene TRBV5-1; TRBD2 might be the D (6 bases). Trimming took 2 bases from V and 6 from J, leaving 15 bases between them. This CDR3 has 14 residues. Germline CDR1 and CDR2: SGHRS and YFSETQ. CDR3 coding DNA: TGCGCCAGCAGCTTCGGGTGGGGGGAACGCGAGCAGTACTTC. This encodes CASSFGWGEREQYF.

This clonotype was detected only a few times. The chain is built from TRBV7-2 and TRBJ2-1, with a weak D call TRBD1 (5 bases). Between the trimmed V and J ends, which lost 4 bases and 0 bases, there was a span of 13 bases. CDR1 is SGHTA, CDR2 FQGNSA, per germline. The CDR3 consists of 16 residues. The DNA for the CDR3 is TGTGCCAGCAGCTGGGGCCAAGTAGGCTCCTACAATGAGCAGTTCTTC. This codes for CASSWGQVGSYNEQFF.

This clonotype was seen repeatedly, ten times or more. The rearrangement links TRBV12-3 or TRBV12-4 to TRBJ2-3, with D possibly TRBD1 on 5 matching bases. This CDR3 spans 15 amino acids. With 3 bases removed from V and 5 bases from J, the gap between germline ends came to 15 bases. The CDR3 region is CASSFGQAGGDTQYF. The CDR3 nucleotides are TGTGCCAGCAGTTTCGGACAAGCCGGTGGAGATACGCAGTATTTT.

The CDR3 sequence: CASSSQRVHEQYF. The DNA of the CDR3 is TGTGCCAGCAGCTCCCAGCGGGTCCACGAGCAGTACTTC. The chain combines TRBV7-2 with TRBJ2-7; tentative D call: TRBD2 (6 bases). This CDR3 has 13 amino acids. The germline V and J ends were trimmed by 4 bases and 5 bases, with 12 bases remaining between them. Germline CDR1 and CDR2: SGHTA and FQGNSA.

The chain joins TRBV7-9 to TRBJ2-3; D call uncertain. There are 15 residues in the CDR3. Trimming took off 5 bases at V and 0 bases at J, with 12 bases between the two ends. The germline gives CDR1 SEHNR, CDR2 FQNEAQ (reference sequence). The CDR3 here is CASSPRVSSTDTQYF. CDR3 DNA: TGTGCCAGCAGCCCTAGGGTTTCTAGCACAGATACGCAGTATTTT.

This clonotype has just a few counts. The rearrangement links TRBV27 to TRBJ2-7, with 10 bases that match TRBD2. Germline values: CDR1 MNHEY, CDR2 SMNVEV (reference sequence). The CDR3 consists of 14 residues. The ends lost 6 bases at V and 2 bases at J; junction bases unmatched: 4. The CDR3 coding sequence is TGTGCCAGCAGCTCAGGACTAGCGGCCTACGAGCAGTACTTC. Translation: CASSSGLAAYEQYF.

The rearrangement uses TRBV20-1 and TRBJ2-3; TRBD2 might be the D (5 bases). The V end was cut by 5 bases, the J end by 1 base, with 22 bases between. This CDR3 comprises 17 residues. CDR1 DFQATT and CDR2 SNEGSKA come from the germline V gene (reference sequence). The CDR3 reads CSADLSSFGVGTDTQYF. The DNA of the CDR3 is TGCAGTGCTGATCTTAGTTCGTTCGGGGTGGGCACAGATACGCAGTATTTT.

In this sample, this clonotype turned up many times. J is TRBJ2-3 and V is TRBV7-9; 7 nucleotides line up with TRBD1. V was pared by 5 bases and J by 6 bases, with 23 bases of the junction left unmatched. CDR1 and CDR2 from the germline V gene are SEHNR and FQNEAQ (reference sequence). The CDR3 spans 19 residues. The CDR3 coding sequence is TGTGCCAGCAGCCCATCCGAGGGGGCCTATGGCCAAAGATCGGATACGCAGTATTTT. Encoded protein: CASSPSEGAYGQRSDTQYF.

The chain links TRBV5-5 to TRBJ2-7; 7 nucleotides line up with TRBD2. Germline V gene data show CDR1 as SGHKS and CDR2 as YYEKEE (reference sequence). The ends lost 4 bases at V and 5 bases at J; junction bases unmatched: 3. The CDR3 covers 12 residues. This CDR3 reads CASSAGVDEQYF. CDR3 nucleotides: TGTGCCAGCAGCGCGGGGGTTGACGAGCAGTACTTC. The full variable domain, in which reference TRBV5-5 and TRBJ2-7 provide the parts outside the CDR3, is DAGVTQSPTHLIKTRGQQVTLRCSPISGHKSVSWYQQVLGQGPQFIFQYYEKEERGRGNFPDRFSARQFPNYSSELNVNALLLGDSALYLCASSAGVDEQYFGPGTRLTVT.

This clonotype has only a few counts. The chain is built from TRBV24-1 and TRBJ1-1; D might be TRBD1 (5 bases). CDR1 and CDR2 (germline): KGHDR, SFDVKD. This CDR3 is 13 amino acids long. V lost 5 bases and J lost 5, with 11 bases in between. This chain's CDR3 is CATSVAGRTEAFF. DNA of the CDR3: TGTGCCACCAGTGTGGCAGGGCGGACTGAAGCTTTCTTT.

This clonotype was seen more than once but under ten times. V and J are TRBV24-1 and TRBJ2-1, with 7 positions matching TRBD1. Germline lookup yields CDR1 KGHDR and CDR2 SFDVKD. V was clipped by 3 bases and J by 6 bases; unmatched bases: 7. The CDR3 contains 15 residues. This CDR3 is CATSDQEGQINEQFF. The CDR3 DNA reads TGTGCCACCAGTGATCAAGAGGGACAGATCAATGAGCAGTTCTTC.

The table lists this clonotype with a few counts. This chain joins TRBV7-9 and TRBJ2-7; D remains unclear. CDR3 length: 15 amino acids. Germline-derived CDR1 and CDR2 are SEHNR and FQNEAQ (reference sequence). The V end was cut by 0 bases, the J end by 0 bases, with 9 bases between. This CDR3 reads CASSLAFLDSYEQYF. CDR3 DNA: TGTGCCAGCAGCTTAGCTTTTCTGGACTCCTACGAGCAGTACTTC.

The chain uses TRBV9 and TRBJ2-1; D not resolved. The ends were cut back, 0 bases at V and 8 bases at J, with 15 bases in the middle. CDR3 length: 15 amino acids. Germline CDR1 SGDLS, CDR2 YYNGEE. In nucleotides, the CDR3 is TGTGCCAGCAGCGTAGGGCTGGAGACGCTTGATGAGCAGTTCTTC. This sequence encodes CASSVGLETLDEQFF. The entire variable domain, with the rest obtained from reference TRBV9 and TRBJ2-1, is as follows: DSGVTQTPKHLITATGQRVTLRCSPRSGDLSVYWYQQSLDQGLQFLIQYYNGEERAKGNILERFSAQQFPDLHSELNLSSLELGDSALYFCASSVGLETLDEQFFGPGTRLTVL.

This chain connects TRBV7-9 to TRBJ2-7; D unclear. Germline lookup yields CDR1 SEHNR and CDR2 FQNEAQ (reference sequence). Trimming stripped 1 base from V and 6 bases from J, with 13 bases between. CDR3 size: 14 residues. DNA for the CDR3: TGTGCCAGCAGCTTAGTGACTTCCCCGGTCGAGCAGTACTTC. This translates into CASSLVTSPVEQYF.

There are a few counts of this clonotype. The chain links TRBV18 to TRBJ1-1; D not resolved. The CDR3 sequence is 14 residues long. The V end was cut by 0 bases, the J end by 0 bases, with 5 bases between. Germline CDR1 and CDR2: KGHSH and LQKENI. Written as DNA, the CDR3 is TGTGCCAGCTCACCACCGGGAGTGAACACTGAAGCTTTCTTT. It is translated as CASSPPGVNTEAFF.

This clonotype came up a few times. V is TRBV7-8 and J is TRBJ1-5; D is unclear. Germline lookup yields CDR1 SGHVS and CDR2 FQNEAQ. The CDR3 is made up of 18 amino acids. V was trimmed by 2 bases and J by 0 bases, leaving 17 bases between them. This chain's CDR3 is CASSLTISTGYSNQPQHF. The CDR3 region has the DNA TGTGCCAGCAGCTTAACGATTTCGACGGGATATAGCAATCAGCCCCAGCATTTT.

This rearrangement joins TRBV18 to TRBJ1-5; D unclear. V was clipped by 6 bases and J by 3 bases, with 18 bases between them. Looked up from germline, CDR1 is KGHSH and CDR2 is LQKENI. This CDR3 comprises 16 residues. CDR3 amino acids: CASSPMEGGSNQPQHF. CDR3 DNA: TGTGCCAGCTCCCCGATGGAGGGAGGCTCCAATCAGCCCCAGCATTTT.

This clonotype was counted between two and nine times. The V call is TRBV9, the J call TRBJ2-1, with TRBD2 matching 13 bases. The V gene end was trimmed by 4 bases and the J gene end by 8 bases; junction bases not matched to a gene: 6. Germline CDR1 and CDR2: SGDLS and YYNGEE. The CDR3 sequence is 15 residues long. The chain's CDR3 is CASSSGLAGVDEQFF. CDR3 nucleotide sequence: TGTGCCAGCAGCTCCGGACTAGCGGGGGTCGATGAGCAGTTCTTC.

The sample holds many counts of this clonotype. V and J are TRBV14 and TRBJ2-3; a weak D match, TRBD2 (6 bases). The length of the CDR3 is 13 residues. Germline V gene sequence: CDR1 SGHDN, CDR2 FVKESK. V lost 6 bases, J lost 6 bases, and 13 bases lay in between. The CDR3 DNA reads as TGTGCCAGCAGACCCACGGGGAGGGATACGCAGTATTTT. Its protein is CASRPTGRDTQYF.

Only a few counts were recorded for this clonotype. The chain joins TRBV4-1 to TRBJ2-7, with 9 bases fitting TRBD1. This CDR3 spans 16 amino acids. V dropped 0 bases and J dropped 6; count of bases not matched to a gene: 9. CDR1 and CDR2 from the germline V gene are MGHRA and YSYEKL. CDR3 sequence reads: CASSQDFGTGFGEQYF. The CDR3 bases are TGCGCCAGCAGCCAAGATTTCGGGACAGGGTTCGGCGAGCAGTACTTC.

The rearrangement links TRBV6-2 or TRBV6-3 to TRBJ2-1; D not resolved. The CDR3 runs to 13 residues. Germline CDR1 and CDR2: MNHEY and SVGEGT. V was cut by 6 bases and J by 10 bases, with 16 bases left in between. The CDR3 coding sequence is TGTGCCAGCAGCGTAACCCTGGTGGGGGAGCAGTTCTTC. It is translated as CASSVTLVGEQFF.

The genes are TRBV6-2 or TRBV6-3 and TRBJ2-5; D is uncertain. With 2 bases removed from V and 1 base from J, the gap between germline ends came to 2 bases. Germline V CDR1 and CDR2: MNHEY, SVGEGT. The CDR3 spans 12 residues. The chain's CDR3 is CASSYGQETQYF. CDR3 nucleotides: TGTGCCAGCAGTTACGGCCAAGAGACCCAGTACTTC.